This record looks at one T cell receptor (beta chain) sequence and its context. The V end lost 3 bases, the J end lost 5 bases, and 26 bases lay between the germline ends. This CDR3 has 19 residues. It was with unique molecular identifiers that the TCRbeta library was prepared. TCRdb reprocessed the PCR reads via MiXCR and lists one record per CDR3 protein. The data hold around 200,000 distinct CDR3 sequences, with about 9.2% observed a single time. These data are taken from a study of T-cell reconstitution after alpha-beta-depleted transplantation in children. Sample: PBMCs from the stem cell graft donor, taken from the stem cell graft. The chain combines TRBV12-3 or TRBV12-4 with TRBJ2-1; D is uncertain. The clonotype was recovered from a human donor who donated a stem cell graft to a child with acute lymphoblastic leukemia. Here the CDR3 reads CASSFLSYWGLAGNNEQFF. CDR3 DNA sequence: TGTGCCAGCAGTTTCTTATCGTATTGGGGATTAGCCGGAAACAATGAGCAGTTCTTC.